Following are 32 T cell receptor beta chains from one sample sequenced in a study of Ad26.COV2.S vaccination and SARS-CoV-2 variants. TCRdb's table, derived via immunoSEQ multiplex PCR, lists solely in-frame clones and lacks some. The table lists 380,000 or so clones, about 88% of them singletons. Treatment: some 20 received Ad26.COV2.S at low or high dose, single or two shots; 5 received placebo; per-sample allocation not given. Following the first vaccine or placebo injection, samples were taken on day 63. The sample consisted of peripheral blood, taken in a trial of Ad26.COV2.S vaccine versus placebo. The origin of the receptors is a person between 18 and 65 years old who received the Ad26.COV2.S COVID-19 vaccine or a placebo.

J is TRBJ1-2 and V is TRBV7-2; the D is unclear. Looked up from germline, CDR1 is SGHTA and CDR2 is FQGNSA. Trimming shortened V by 5 bases and J by 4 bases, and 5 bases separated the two germline ends. This CDR3 region has 11 residues. The CDR3 DNA reads TGTGCCAGCAGCACTTCCTATGGCTACACCTTC. It encodes CASSTSYGYTF. Filled out from reference TRBV7-2 and TRBJ1-2, the complete variable domain reads GAGVSQSPSNKVTEKGKDVELRCDPISGHTALYWYRQSLGQGLEFLIYFQGNSAPDKSGLPSDRFSAERTGGSVSTLTIQRTQQEDSAVYLCASSTSYGYTFGSGTRLTVV.

V gene TRBV19 combines with J gene TRBJ1-2; D not resolved. Trimming took off 5 bases at V and 4 bases at J, with 23 bases between the two ends. The V gene's germline CDR1 is LNHDA and CDR2 SQIVND (reference sequence). The length of the CDR3 is 17 residues. CDR3 protein: CASSSLGATGRSYGYTF. Written as DNA, the CDR3 is TGTGCCAGTAGTTCCCTCGGCGCTACCGGGCGGAGCTATGGCTACACCTTC.

The J gene is TRBJ1-1, the V gene TRBV4-1; unclear D gene. V shed 8 bases and J shed 4 bases, with 14 bases lying between them. Germline CDR1 is MGHRA and CDR2 is YSYEKL. The CDR3 is made up of 13 amino acids. CDR3 residues: CASQGRQATEAFF. DNA for the CDR3: TGCGCCAGCCAAGGACGCCAGGCCACTGAAGCTTTCTTT.

The chain recombines TRBV7-2 with TRBJ2-1, with 8 bases aligning to TRBD2. The CDR3 length is 15 residues. J gave up 0 bases and V 6 bases, and 4 bases lay outside the gene matches. Germline V gives CDR1 SGHTA, CDR2 FQGNSA. The CDR3 coding sequence is TGTGCCAGCAGTACTAGCGGAAGCTCCTACAATGAGCAGTTCTTC. Its translation: CASSTSGSSYNEQFF. The full variable domain, with the rest looked up from reference TRBV7-2 and TRBJ2-1, is GAGVSQSPSNKVTEKGKDVELRCDPISGHTALYWYRQSLGQGLEFLIYFQGNSAPDKSGLPSDRFSAERTGGSVSTLTIQRTQQEDSAVYLCASSTSGSSYNEQFFGPGTRLTVL.

V and J are TRBV7-2 and TRBJ1-1; D might be TRBD1 (5 bases). Per the germline V gene, CDR1 is SGHTA and CDR2 is FQGNSA. The germline V and J ends were trimmed by 6 bases and 6 bases, with 14 bases remaining between them. The CDR3 extends over 13 amino acids. The DNA for the CDR3 is TGTGCCAGCAGTAAAAACCCGGGGGCTGAAGCTTTCTTT. Amino acid sequence: CASSKNPGAEAFF.

The gene calls are TRBV18 and TRBJ1-5, with TRBD1 identical over 7 bases. CDR1 is KGHSH, CDR2 LQKENI, per germline. The CDR3 has 14 amino acids. The trim removed 3 bases at V and 4 bases at J, leaving 3 bases unmatched. The DNA for the CDR3 is TGTGCCAGCTCACCGGGACAGATAAATCAGCCCCAGCATTTT. Its translation: CASSPGQINQPQHF.

The chain has TRBV5-6 and TRBJ2-2; D uncertain. Trimming took 1 base from V and 6 from J, leaving 7 bases between them. The CDR3 length is 13 residues. Looked up from germline, CDR1 is SGHDT and CDR2 is YYEEEE. CDR3 in amino acids: CASSLSTSGELFF. The CDR3 coding sequence is TGTGCCAGCAGCTTGTCTACGTCCGGGGAGCTGTTTTTT.

The chain uses TRBV6-5 and TRBJ1-2; 7 bases are shared with TRBD1. Looked up from germline, CDR1 is MNHEY and CDR2 is SVGAGI. V lost 5 bases to trimming and J lost 2 bases; unmatched junction nucleotides: 5. This CDR3 spans 14 amino acids. CDR3 loop: CASSRNRGNYGYTF. Written as DNA, the CDR3 is TGTGCCAGCAGTCGAAACAGGGGCAACTATGGCTACACCTTC.

This chain uses TRBV7-2 with TRBJ2-2, with 9 nucleotides matching TRBD1. Germline V gene lookup returns CDR1 SGHTA and CDR2 FQGNSA. The CDR3 has 15 residues. V shed 4 bases and J 1 base; nucleotides not matched to a gene: 1. The CDR3 reads CASSSGQGNTGELFF. The CDR3, as DNA: TGTGCCAGCAGCTCGGGACAGGGGAACACCGGGGAGCTGTTTTTT. Drawing the rest from reference TRBV7-2 and TRBJ2-2, the complete variable domain is GAGVSQSPSNKVTEKGKDVELRCDPISGHTALYWYRQSLGQGLEFLIYFQGNSAPDKSGLPSDRFSAERTGGSVSTLTIQRTQQEDSAVYLCASSSGQGNTGELFFGEGSRLTVL.

The chain combines TRBV7-9 with TRBJ2-7; D not certain. The CDR3 has 13 amino acids. Germline V gene sequence: CDR1 SEHNR, CDR2 FQNEAQ (reference sequence). With 7 bases removed from V and 7 bases from J, the gap between germline ends came to 17 bases. The CDR3 is CASTPDPIGEQYF. The CDR3, as DNA: TGTGCCAGCACCCCTGACCCTATCGGAGAGCAGTACTTC.

The chain links TRBV6-1 to TRBJ1-5; D ambiguous. The CDR3 sequence is 12 residues long. Germline loops: CDR1 MNHNS, CDR2 SASEGT. V lost 3 bases and J lost 6, with 6 bases in between. CDR3 DNA sequence: TGTGCCAGCAGTGAGAGGGTTCAGCCCCAGCATTTT. Translated, it gives CASSERVQPQHF.

V and J are TRBV12-5 and TRBJ2-7, with D unresolved. This CDR3 contains 11 residues. With 6 bases removed from V and 3 bases from J, the gap between germline ends came to 6 bases. Germline CDR1 is LGHNT and CDR2 is FRNRAP. CDR3 DNA sequence: TGTGCTAGTGGAGGGAACTACGAGCAGTACTTC. As protein: CASGGNYEQYF. Full variable domain (remainder filled in from reference TRBV12-5 and TRBJ2-7): DARVTQTPRHKVTEMGQEVTMRCQPILGHNTVFWYRQTMMQGLELLAYFRNRAPLDDSGMPKDRFSAEMPDATLATLKIQPSEPRDSAVYFCASGGNYEQYFGPGTRLTVT.

The V gene is TRBV20-1, the J gene TRBJ2-2; TRBD2 matches 7 bases. V was pared by 3 bases and J by 4 bases, with 8 bases of the junction left unmatched. CDR3 size: 15 residues. Germline V gives CDR1 DFQATT, CDR2 SNEGSKA (reference sequence). The CDR3 coding sequence is TGCAGTGCTAGTATAGTAGCGGGCCGCACCGGGGAGCTGTTTTTT. Translation gives CSASIVAGRTGELFF.

The CDR3 DNA follows: TGTGCCAGTAGCCCTCGCGGGGAGTCTAGCTATGGCTACACCTTC. It codes for CASSPRGESSYGYTF. This chain joins TRBV19 and TRBJ1-2; D is uncertain. V dropped 6 bases and J dropped 4 bases, with 18 bases sitting between them. The germline V gene has CDR1 LNHDA and CDR2 SQIVND (reference sequence). The CDR3 totals 15 residues.

The chain couples TRBV3-1 (or the pseudogene TRBV3-2) to TRBJ2-4, with 8 bases aligning to TRBD1. Germline CDR1 LGHDT, CDR2 YNNKEL (reference sequence). Trimming at V came to 5 bases and at J to 0 bases, leaving 9 bases not matched to a gene. The CDR3 is 17 residues long. The CDR3 spells CASSSPDRGIAKNIQYF. The CDR3, as DNA: TGTGCCAGCAGCTCTCCTGACAGGGGCATAGCCAAAAACATTCAGTACTTC.

A word on this clone: Other DNA sequences in the sample encode the same CDR3. J is TRBJ1-1 and V is TRBV29-1; D might be TRBD1 (5 bases). V was shortened by 4 bases and J by 5 bases, with 8 bases between the two germline ends. Germline V gene data show CDR1 as SQVTM and CDR2 as ANQGSEA. The CDR3 loop spans 11 amino acids. The CDR3: CSVGGGTEAFF. In nucleotides, the CDR3 is TGCAGCGTTGGCGGGGGGACTGAAGCTTTCTTT.

This chain links TRBV7-2 with TRBJ2-7; 8 positions agree with TRBD1. V dropped 5 bases and J dropped 3; count of bases not matched to a gene: 9. Germline V lookup: CDR1 SGHTA, CDR2 FQGNSA. The CDR3 extends over 15 amino acids. In DNA form, the CDR3 reads TGTGCCAGCAGCCCCCGGACAGGGCGATTCTACGAGCAGTACTTC. Translated, it gives CASSPRTGRFYEQYF.

The V and J genes are TRBV4-1 and TRBJ1-1; D uncertain. In germline, CDR1 is MGHRA, CDR2 YSYEKL. The CDR3 extends over 13 amino acids. V was pared by 1 base and J by 2 bases, with 5 bases between. This CDR3 is CASSQVGNTEAFF. The DNA for the CDR3 is TGCGCCAGCAGCCAAGTCGGAAACACTGAAGCTTTCTTT.

The chain employs TRBV5-6 and TRBJ1-3, with TRBD1 identical over 7 bases. J lost 0 bases, V lost 2 bases, and 11 bases had no gene match. The CDR3 is 18 residues long. Germline V gene sequence: CDR1 SGHDT, CDR2 YYEEEE. In DNA, the CDR3 is TGTGCCAGCAGCTTCCGGGACAGTCTCCTCCTCTCTGGAAACACCATATATTTT. It translates to CASSFRDSLLLSGNTIYF. Complete variable domain (other parts from reference TRBV5-6 and TRBJ1-3): DAGVTQSPTHLIKTRGQQVTLRCSPKSGHDTVSWYQQALGQGPQFIFQYYEEEERQRGNFPDRFSGHQFPNYSSELNVNALLLGDSALYLCASSFRDSLLLSGNTIYFGEGSWLTVV.

The chain employs TRBV7-8 and TRBJ2-7, with 7 bases lining up with TRBD1. The germline V gene has CDR1 SGHVS and CDR2 FQNEAQ. The V segment lost 2 bases and the J segment 0 bases; nucleotides outside the gene matches: 7. The CDR3 loop spans 16 amino acids. CDR3 sequence: CASSLSDRAFSYEQYF. In DNA, the CDR3 is TGTGCCAGCAGCTTATCCGACAGGGCCTTCTCCTACGAGCAGTACTTC.

This chain uses TRBV29-1 with TRBJ1-1; D ambiguous. Germline CDR1 SQVTM, CDR2 ANQGSEA. V dropped 7 bases and J dropped 0 bases, with 18 bases sitting between them. This CDR3 comprises 15 residues. For the CDR3, the DNA is TGCAGCGGGCGGGGTCGTCCGGAGATGAACACTGAAGCTTTCTTT. Translation gives CSGRGRPEMNTEAFF.

The gene calls are TRBV7-6 and TRBJ1-1, with D possibly matching TRBD1 (6 bases). This CDR3 has 17 residues. CDR1 is SGHVS, CDR2 FNYEAQ, per germline. The V and J ends lost 6 bases and 4 bases respectively, with 24 bases between them. The CDR3 sequence is CASSIYAIIGGPTEAFF. In nucleotides, the CDR3 is TGTGCCAGCAGTATATACGCCATCATCGGGGGGCCCACTGAAGCTTTCTTT.

Note on this clone: The identical CDR3 is also encoded by other nucleotide sequences in the sample. The chain couples TRBV7-2 to TRBJ1-5; D remains unclear. Germline loops: CDR1 SGHTA, CDR2 FQGNSA. V was pared by 0 bases and J by 5 bases, with 5 bases between. The CDR3 spans 13 residues. CDR3 amino acids: CASSLAGDQPQHF. As DNA, the CDR3 is TGTGCCAGCAGCTTAGCGGGCGATCAGCCCCAGCATTTT.

The chain combines TRBV19 with TRBJ1-4; 10 bases fit TRBD1. V trimming: 5 bases; J trimming: 0 bases; junction bases outside the gene matches: 6. The germline gives CDR1 LNHDA, CDR2 SQIVND (reference sequence). This CDR3 region has 17 residues. This chain's CDR3 is CASSPGQGTTTNEKLFF. The CDR3 DNA is TGTGCCAGTAGTCCGGGACAGGGGACAACAACTAATGAAAAACTGTTTTTT.

The chain couples TRBV6-2 or TRBV6-3 to TRBJ1-5, with TRBD1 as a possible D gene (5 bases). The germline V gene has CDR1 MNHEY and CDR2 SVGEGT. The CDR3 contains 15 residues. Between the trimmed V and J ends, which lost 2 bases and 1 base, there was a span of 9 bases. CDR3 coding DNA: TGTGCCAGCAGTTACGGTAAGGGGAGCAATCAGCCCCAGCATTTT. Its translation: CASSYGKGSNQPQHF.

This sequence joins TRBV7-3 and TRBJ2-7; D is unclear. V dropped 5 bases and J dropped 9 bases, with 17 bases sitting between them. CDR1 SGHTA and CDR2 FQGTGA come from the germline V gene. CDR3 length: 13 amino acids. The CDR3 protein is CASSRKGPWAQYF. The CDR3 DNA reads TGTGCCAGCAGCCGTAAAGGACCTTGGGCGCAGTACTTC.

CDR3 region: CSVEEWPTGSEKTQYF. The CDR3 DNA follows: TGCAGCGTTGAAGAGTGGCCGACAGGGTCGGAGAAGACCCAGTACTTC. V gene TRBV29-1 combines with J gene TRBJ2-5; 7 nucleotides align to TRBD1. The J segment lost 6 bases and the V segment lost 0 bases, leaving 13 bases of the junction unmatched. Germline values: CDR1 SQVTM, CDR2 ANQGSEA. There are 16 residues in the CDR3.

The V gene is TRBV28, the J gene TRBJ1-2, with 9 bases matching TRBD1. Germline V CDR1 and CDR2: MDHEN, SYDVKM. The V gene end was trimmed by 6 bases and the J gene end by 3 bases; junction bases not matched to a gene: 5. This CDR3 is 14 amino acids long. The CDR3 sequence: CASRTGTGHYGYTF. CDR3 in DNA: TGTGCCAGCAGAACCGGGACAGGGCACTATGGCTACACCTTC.

This clone occurred a few times. Other DNA sequences in the sample encode the same CDR3. The rearrangement uses TRBV9 and TRBJ2-2; D possibly corresponds to TRBD2 (6 bases). Trimming pared 0 bases from V and 2 bases from J, leaving 8 bases between. Germline values: CDR1 SGDLS, CDR2 YYNGEE. The CDR3 sequence is 15 residues long. DNA for the CDR3: TGTGCCAGCAGCGTAGTGGGGGGAAACACCGGGGAGCTGTTTTTT. It yields the protein CASSVVGGNTGELFF.

The table lists this clone with a few counts. The V and J genes are TRBV7-8 and TRBJ2-2; 9 nucleotides align to TRBD2. The CDR3 consists of 17 residues. V was clipped by 2 bases and J by 6 bases; unmatched bases: 10. Germline values: CDR1 SGHVS, CDR2 FQNEAQ. The CDR3 protein is CASSLWPSGMTAGELFF. Written as DNA, the CDR3 is TGTGCCAGCAGCTTATGGCCTAGCGGGATGACAGCCGGGGAGCTGTTTTTT.

Concerning this clone itself: This CDR3 is also generated by other DNA sequences in the sample. The chain joins TRBV9 to TRBJ2-2; D gene unclear. The V gene's germline CDR1 is SGDLS and CDR2 YYNGEE. The CDR3 is made up of 14 amino acids. With 0 bases removed from V and 2 bases from J, the gap between germline ends came to 5 bases. The DNA for the CDR3 is TGTGCCAGCAGCGTAGCAGCCAACACCGGGGAGCTGTTTTTT. Residues: CASSVAANTGELFF.

The chain is built from TRBV11-3 and TRBJ2-1, with TRBD1 matching 8 bases. From germline, CDR1 is SGHNT and CDR2 YENEEA. There are 15 residues in the CDR3. Trimming took 0 bases from V and 4 from J; bases not matched to a gene: 2. CDR3 DNA sequence: TGTGCCAGCAGCTTAGATCAGGGGGCATACAATGAGCAGTTCTTC. This encodes CASSLDQGAYNEQFF.